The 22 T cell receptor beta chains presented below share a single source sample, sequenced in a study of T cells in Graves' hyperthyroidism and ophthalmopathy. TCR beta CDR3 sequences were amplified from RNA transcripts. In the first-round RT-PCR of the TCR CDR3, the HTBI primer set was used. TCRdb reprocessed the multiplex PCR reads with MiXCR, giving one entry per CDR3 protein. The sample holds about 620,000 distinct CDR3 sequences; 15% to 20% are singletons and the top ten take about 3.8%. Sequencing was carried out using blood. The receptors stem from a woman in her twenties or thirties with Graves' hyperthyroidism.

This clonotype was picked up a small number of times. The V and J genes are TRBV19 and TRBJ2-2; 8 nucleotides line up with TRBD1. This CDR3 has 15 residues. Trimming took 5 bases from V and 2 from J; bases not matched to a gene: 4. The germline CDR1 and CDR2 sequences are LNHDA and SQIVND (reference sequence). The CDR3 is CASSQGAVNTGELFF. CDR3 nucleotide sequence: TGTGCCAGTAGTCAGGGGGCAGTAAACACCGGGGAGCTGTTTTTT.

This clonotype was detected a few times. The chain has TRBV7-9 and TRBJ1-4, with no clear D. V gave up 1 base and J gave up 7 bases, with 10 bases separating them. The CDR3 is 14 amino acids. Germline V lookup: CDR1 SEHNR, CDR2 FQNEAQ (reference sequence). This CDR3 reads CASSLGGIGEKLFF. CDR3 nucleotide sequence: TGTGCCAGCAGCTTAGGCGGGATAGGTGAAAAACTGTTTTTT.

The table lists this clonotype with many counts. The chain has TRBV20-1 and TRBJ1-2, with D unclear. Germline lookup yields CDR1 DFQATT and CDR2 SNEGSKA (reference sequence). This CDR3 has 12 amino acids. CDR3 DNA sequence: TGCAGCGCAGCCTCTGCTAGCTATGGCTACACCTTC. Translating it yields CSAASASYGYTF.

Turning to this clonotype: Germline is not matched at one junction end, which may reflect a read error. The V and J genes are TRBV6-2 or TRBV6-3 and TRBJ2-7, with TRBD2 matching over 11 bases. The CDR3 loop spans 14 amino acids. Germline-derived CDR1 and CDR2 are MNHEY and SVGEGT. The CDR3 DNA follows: TGTGCCCGCAGTCCTAGCGGGAGGCCCTACGAGCAGTACTTC. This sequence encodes CARSPSGRPYEQYF.

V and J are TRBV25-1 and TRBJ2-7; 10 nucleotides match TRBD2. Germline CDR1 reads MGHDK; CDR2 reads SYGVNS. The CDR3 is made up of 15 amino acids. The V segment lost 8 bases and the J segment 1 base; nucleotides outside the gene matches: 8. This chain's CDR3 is CASENSGRLSYEQYF. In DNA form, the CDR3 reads TGTGCCAGCGAAAATAGCGGGAGGCTTTCCTACGAGCAGTACTTC.

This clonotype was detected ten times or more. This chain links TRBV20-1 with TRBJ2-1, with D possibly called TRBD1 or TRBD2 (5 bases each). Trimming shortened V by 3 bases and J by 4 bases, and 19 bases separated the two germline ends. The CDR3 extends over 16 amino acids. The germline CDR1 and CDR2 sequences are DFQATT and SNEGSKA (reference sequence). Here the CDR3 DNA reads TGCAGTGCTAGGTTAGGGACCCAACACGCATACAATGAGCAGTTCTTC. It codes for CSARLGTQHAYNEQFF.

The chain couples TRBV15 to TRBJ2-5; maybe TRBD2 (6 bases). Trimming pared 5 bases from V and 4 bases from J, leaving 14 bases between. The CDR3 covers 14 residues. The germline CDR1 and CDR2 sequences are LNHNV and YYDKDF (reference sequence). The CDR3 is CATSPFGGRETQYF. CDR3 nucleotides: TGTGCCACCAGCCCTTTCGGGGGAAGAGAGACCCAGTACTTC.

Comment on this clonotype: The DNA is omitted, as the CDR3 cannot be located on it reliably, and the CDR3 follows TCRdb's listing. CDR3 in amino acids: CASSFYICSASTDTASYEQYF. The chain carries TRBV7-3 and TRBJ2-7; the table assigns TRBD2, which was not confirmed against the DNA. The CDR3 sequence runs 21 residues, both termini included. Germline V CDR1 and CDR2: SGHTA, FQGTGA.

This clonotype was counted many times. The CDR3 is CSARGLAGNTDTQYF. The CDR3 DNA follows: TGCAGTGCTAGGGGACTAGCGGGAAACACAGATACGCAGTATTTT. The rearrangement uses TRBV20-1 and TRBJ2-3, with 13 bases that match TRBD2. CDR3 length: 15 amino acids. V was pared by 3 bases and J by 2 bases, with 2 bases of the junction left unmatched. Germline V gene data show CDR1 as DFQATT and CDR2 as SNEGSKA (reference sequence).

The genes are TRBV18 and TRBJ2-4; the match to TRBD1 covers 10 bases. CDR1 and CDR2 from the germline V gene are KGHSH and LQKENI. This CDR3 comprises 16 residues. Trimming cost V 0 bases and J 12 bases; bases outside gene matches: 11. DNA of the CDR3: TGTGCCAGCTCACCACCATTTGGGACAGGGGATGCCGGTCAGTACTTC. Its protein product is CASSPPFGTGDAGQYF.

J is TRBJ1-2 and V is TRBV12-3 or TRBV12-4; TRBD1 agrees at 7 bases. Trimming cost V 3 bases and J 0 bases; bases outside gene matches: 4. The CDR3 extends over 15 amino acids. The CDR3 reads CASSLGDSPNYGYTF. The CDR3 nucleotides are TGTGCCAGCAGTTTGGGGGACAGTCCTAACTATGGCTACACCTTC.

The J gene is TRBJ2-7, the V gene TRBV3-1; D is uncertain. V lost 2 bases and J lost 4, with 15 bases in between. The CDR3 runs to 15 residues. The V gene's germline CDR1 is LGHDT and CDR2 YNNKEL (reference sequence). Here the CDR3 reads CASSQFGPGSYEQYF. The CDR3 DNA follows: TGTGCCAGCAGCCAATTCGGACCAGGCAGTTACGAGCAGTACTTC.

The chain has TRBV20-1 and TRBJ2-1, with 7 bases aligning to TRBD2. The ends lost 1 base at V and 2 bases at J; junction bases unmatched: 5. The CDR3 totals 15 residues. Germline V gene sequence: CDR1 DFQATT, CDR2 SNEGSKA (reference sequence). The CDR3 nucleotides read TGCAGTGCTAGAGTGGGGGGGGGGGCCTACAATGAGCAGTTCTTC. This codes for CSARVGGGAYNEQFF.

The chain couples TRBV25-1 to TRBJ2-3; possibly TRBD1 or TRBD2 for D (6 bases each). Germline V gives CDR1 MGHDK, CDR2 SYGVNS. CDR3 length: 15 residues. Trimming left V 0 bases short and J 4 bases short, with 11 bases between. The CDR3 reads CASSEYIGGADTQYF. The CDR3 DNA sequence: TGTGCCAGCAGTGAATATATCGGGGGCGCAGATACGCAGTATTTT.

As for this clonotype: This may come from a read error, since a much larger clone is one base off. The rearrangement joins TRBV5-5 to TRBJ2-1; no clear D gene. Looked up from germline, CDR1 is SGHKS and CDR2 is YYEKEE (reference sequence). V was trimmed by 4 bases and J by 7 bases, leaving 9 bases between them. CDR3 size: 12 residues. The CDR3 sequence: CASSPVWNEQFF. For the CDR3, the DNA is TGTGCCAGCAGCCCGGTCTGGAATGAGCAGTTCTTC.

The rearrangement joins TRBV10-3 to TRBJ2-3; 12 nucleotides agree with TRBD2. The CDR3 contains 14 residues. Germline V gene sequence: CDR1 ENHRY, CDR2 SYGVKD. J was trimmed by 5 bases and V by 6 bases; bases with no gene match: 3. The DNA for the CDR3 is TGTGCCATCAGACTAGCGGGAGGCAAAGATACGCAGTATTTT. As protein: CAIRLAGGKDTQYF.

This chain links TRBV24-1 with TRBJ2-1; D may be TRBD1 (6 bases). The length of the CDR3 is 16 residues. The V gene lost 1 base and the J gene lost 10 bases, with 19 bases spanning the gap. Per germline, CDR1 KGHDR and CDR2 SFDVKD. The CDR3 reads CATSDFQGQTSGEQFF. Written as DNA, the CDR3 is TGTGCCACCAGTGATTTTCAAGGACAGACTTCGGGGGAGCAGTTCTTC.

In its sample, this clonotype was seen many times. This CDR3 is CSARDEGGWYAFF. The CDR3, as DNA: TGCAGTGCTAGAGATGAAGGGGGGTGGTATGCTTTCTTT. The V and J genes are TRBV20-1 and TRBJ1-1; tentatively, D is TRBD1 (6 bases). The CDR3 spans 13 residues. The germline gives CDR1 DFQATT, CDR2 SNEGSKA (reference sequence). Trimming removed 0 bases at V and 11 bases at J, with 16 bases between.

CDR3 residues: CASSLFGLSNNSPLHF. The CDR3 DNA follows: TGTGCCAGCAGTTTATTCGGCCTAAGCAATAATTCACCCCTCCACTTT. The V gene is TRBV28, the J gene TRBJ1-6; D is unresolved. The CDR3 length is 16 residues. The V end lost 1 base, the J end lost 5 bases, and 12 bases lay between the germline ends. Germline V gives CDR1 MDHEN, CDR2 SYDVKM.

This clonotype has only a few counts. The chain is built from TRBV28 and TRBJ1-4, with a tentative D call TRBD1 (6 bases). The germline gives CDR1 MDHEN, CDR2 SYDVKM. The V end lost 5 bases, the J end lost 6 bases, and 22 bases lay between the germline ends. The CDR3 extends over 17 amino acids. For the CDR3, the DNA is TGTGCCAGCAGTCGACCATCCAGGGGAAGAGGGGATGAAAAACTGTTTTTT. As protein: CASSRPSRGRGDEKLFF.

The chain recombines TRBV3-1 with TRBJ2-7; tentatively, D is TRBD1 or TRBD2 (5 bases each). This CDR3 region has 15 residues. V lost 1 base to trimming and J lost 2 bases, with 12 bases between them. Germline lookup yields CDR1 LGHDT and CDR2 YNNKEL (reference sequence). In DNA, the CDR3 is TGTGCCAGCAGCCAAGTTTTCGGGGCCCCCTACGAGCAGTACTTC. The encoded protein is CASSQVFGAPYEQYF.

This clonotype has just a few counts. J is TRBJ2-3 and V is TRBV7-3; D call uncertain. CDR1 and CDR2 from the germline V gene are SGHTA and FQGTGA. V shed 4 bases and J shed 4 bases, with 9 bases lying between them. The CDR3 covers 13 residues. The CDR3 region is CASSSKGSDTQYF. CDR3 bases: TGTGCCAGCAGCTCAAAAGGGTCAGATACGCAGTATTTT.